This record covers a single T cell receptor (beta chain). This clonotype occurred many times. The specificity of this receptor is unknown. Qualities for individual bases were not recorded, and no much larger clone is one base off. The data derive from a study of T cells in Graves' hyperthyroidism and ophthalmopathy (dated by TCRdb to about 2019). A note on the overall study: Peripheral blood was collected at initial diagnosis, before any treatment. To identify distinguishing TCR V-J signatures, a discovery cohort of roughly 100 patients was used, comprising fewer than 45 with Graves' ophthalmopathy and 55 to 65 with stable Graves' hyperthyroidism. Whether ophthalmopathy could be predicted prospectively was tested in an independent validation cohort made up of approximately 19 hyperthyroidism patients plus 17 patients who later progressed to ophthalmopathy. The 85 to 100 discovery patients were divided at random into training and test sets in a 7:3 ratio. In six Graves' hyperthyroidism patients, the study also compared T-cell repertoires from thyroid tissue with T-cell repertoires from blood. Once sampling was done, hyperthyroidism patients were given methimazole at a starting dose of 30 mg daily, whereas ophthalmopathy patients were given high-dose intravenous methylprednisolone. The paper describes TCR Vbeta CDR3 sequencing of more than 120 peripheral blood samples, made up of some 40 ophthalmopathy patients, 70 to 75 hyperthyroidism patients and 17 progressor patients. The investigation overall reported the following: A model built on a 13 V-J signature distinguished ophthalmopathy from stable hyperthyroidism, reaching 87.88% sensitivity and about 81% specificity in cross-validation and 80%/75% in testing. Blood samples also contained most of the expanded thyroid clonotypes (frequency above 0.001), which suggests that blood repertoires may reflect thyroid immune responses. In validation, progression to ophthalmopathy was predicted by the model with nearly 71% sensitivity and 72% to 85% specificity, a median of 6.5 months before onset. Sample size was not statistically predetermined, and blinding of investigators to group allocation was not performed.

Graves' hyperthyroidism was defined as stable when no progression to ophthalmopathy occurred over 18 months of follow-up. Hyperthyroidism patients were aged 18 to 65 years and newly diagnosed, with disease duration of less than 2 months. Any patient with an uncontrolled infection, another autoimmune disease, pregnancy or lactation was excluded. Diagnoses were established on the basis of clinical symptoms, serum thyroxine and TRAb, thyroid ultrasound, and orbital computed tomography. Ficoll-Paque density gradient centrifugation was used to isolate PBMCs from 8.5 to 10 ml of fresh peripheral blood. Total RNA was extracted using Trizol reagent, and RNA quality was assessed on an Agilent 2100 Bioanalyzer. V is pared back by 3 bases and J by 6 bases, with 12 bases lying between the germline termini. From the cysteine through the phenylalanine, the CDR3 covers 14 amino acids. Only the CDR3 DNA stays, 42 bases, in frame from base 1. The germline V gene encodes CDR1 MDHEN and CDR2 SYDVKM.

Amplification of TCR beta CDR3 regions was carried out from RNA transcripts. A first-round RT-PCR of the TCR CDR3 used the HTBI primer set with the Qiagen OneStep RT-PCR kit. A second multiplex PCR round built the libraries, followed by size selection and purification. Paired-end sequencing of the libraries was performed with 100 bp reads on an Illumina HiSeq2000. The published analysis was carried out like this. SOAPnuke was used to process the raw data, throwing out any read that contained adapters or uncalled bases, had a mean Phred below 15, or lacked an exact constant-primer or identifier match. High-quality paired reads were merged with COPE v1.2.5, and unique nucleotide sequences were defined as clonotypes. Clonotypes were aligned to IMGT TRBV, TRBD and TRBJ reference segments using MiTCR v1.1. The analysis included only V-J combinations with a frequency above 0.0001, which together covered more than 98% of the repertoires. The TCS score was defined as the ratio of F50 (clonal expansion) to E x V (chaos), calculated using BLOSUM62-based TCRdist between CDR3 peptides within each V-J. Welch's t-statistics and random forest reduced around 520 V-J features to 10 to 15, which were used in a naive Bayes classifier (R e1071). TCRdb's own reprocessing of the public reads used fastp at Q25 and MiXCR and kept productive beta chains. Every CDR3 protein is listed once, alongside the most common genes and DNA of its rows. None of the V and J calls come from the authors' own analysis; TCRdb made them. This sample has about 200,000 distinct CDR3 sequences in its table, and roughly a sixth of those were observed once. The ten largest make up about half of the sample.

What was sequenced was blood. This clonotype was obtained from a woman aged 45-60 years with Graves' hyperthyroidism. The chain is made from TRBV28 and TRBJ1-5; no D segment can be confidently identified. CDR3 sequence: CASSFDGKGQPQHF. The nucleotide sequence is given as TGTGCCAGCAGTTTCGACGGGAAAGGTCAGCCCCAGCATTTT.